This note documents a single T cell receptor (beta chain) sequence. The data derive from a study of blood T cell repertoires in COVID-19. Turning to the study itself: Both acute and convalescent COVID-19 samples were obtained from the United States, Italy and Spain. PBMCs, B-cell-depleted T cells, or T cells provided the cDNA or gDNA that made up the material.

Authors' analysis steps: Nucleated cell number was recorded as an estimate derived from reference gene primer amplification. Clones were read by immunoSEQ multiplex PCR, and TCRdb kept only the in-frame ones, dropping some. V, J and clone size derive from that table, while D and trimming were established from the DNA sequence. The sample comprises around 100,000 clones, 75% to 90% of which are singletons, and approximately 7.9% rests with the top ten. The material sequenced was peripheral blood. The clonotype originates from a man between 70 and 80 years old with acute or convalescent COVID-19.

The CDR3 spells CATTSQATGELFF. The CDR3 bases are TGTGCCACCACTAGTCAGGCTACCGGGGAGCTGTTTTTT. The chain links TRBV12-3 or TRBV12-4 to TRBJ2-2, with D tentatively TRBD2 (5 bases). The ends were cut back, 10 bases at V and 5 bases at J, with 14 bases in the middle. The CDR3 is 13 residues long.